What follows are 31 T cell receptor beta chains derived from one specimen sequenced in a study of response to subunit inactivated influenza vaccine (dated by TCRdb to about 2018). The library relied on RT-PCR. The sequencer listed for this sample is Illumina HiSeq 2500. TCRdb handled the public reads itself, with Q25 trimming in fastp and clone calling in MiXCR, and kept productive beta chains. Entries are consolidated by CDR3 protein sequence, retaining the most common genes and DNA. The sample table records 630,000 or so distinct CDR3 sequences; 15% to 18% of these occur just once. Clones ranked in the top ten supply more than 9% of the sample. The sequencing here drew on PBMCs from blood, taken 11 to 12 days after vaccination. These receptors were taken from a man in his forties or fifties who received an inactivated influenza vaccine. Donor details come from another sample of the same person, matched by shared clones.

This clonotype has more than one count but fewer than ten. DNA for the CDR3: TGCGCCAGCACCTCCGGCTACAATGAGCAGTTCTTC. Translation: CASTSGYNEQFF. The J gene is TRBJ2-1, the V gene TRBV5-1; D not certain. Per germline, CDR1 SGHRS and CDR2 YFSETQ. Trimming left V 6 bases short and J 3 bases short, with 7 bases between. The CDR3 sequence is 12 residues long. The full variable domain, with the rest looked up from reference TRBV5-1 and TRBJ2-1, is KAGVTQTPRYLIKTRGQQVTLSCSPISGHRSVSWYQQTPGQGLQFLFEYFSETQRNKGNFPGRFSGRQFSNSRSEMNVSTLELGDSALYLCASTSGYNEQFFGPGTRLTVL.

This clonotype was recorded a few times. The DNA is left out, because the CDR3 cannot be placed on it with certainty; the CDR3 is given as TCRdb lists it. The rearrangement joins TRBV7-2 to TRBJ2-7; the table names TRBD2, a call not compared with the DNA. With termini counted, the CDR3 has 15 amino acids. CDR1 and CDR2 (germline): SGHTA, FQGNSA. CDR3 amino acids: CASSLGGTFGAEQYF.

Many counts were recorded for this clonotype. The chain employs TRBV12-3 or TRBV12-4 and TRBJ2-3, with 10 bases lining up with TRBD2. V dropped 3 bases and J dropped 8; count of bases not matched to a gene: 5. The CDR3 covers 14 residues. The CDR3 region is CASSFRAGGTTQYF. In DNA form, the CDR3 reads TGTGCCAGCAGTTTTCGAGCGGGGGGGACTACGCAGTATTTT.

This clonotype was detected only a few times. The chain uses TRBV5-4 and TRBJ2-3, with 7 nucleotides matching TRBD2. V lost 1 base and J lost 2; bases outside the gene matches: 7. This CDR3 comprises 16 residues. Germline-derived CDR1 and CDR2 are SGHNT and YYREEE (reference sequence). The CDR3 loop reads CASSLMKAGNTDTQYF. The CDR3 DNA sequence: TGTGCCAGCAGCTTGATGAAAGCGGGGAACACAGATACGCAGTATTTT.

The sample holds a few counts of this clonotype. This chain uses TRBV7-8 with TRBJ1-1; a weak D match, TRBD1 (6 bases). V lost 1 base to trimming and J lost 4 bases, with 13 bases between them. The CDR3 runs to 15 residues. Germline V gene data show CDR1 as SGHVS and CDR2 as FQNEAQ. CDR3 nucleotides: TGTGCCAGCAGCTTAGACTTCACAGGGAGCACTGAAGCTTTCTTT. Translated: CASSLDFTGSTEAFF.

The chain carries TRBV5-1 and TRBJ2-1; 9 bases are a match to TRBD2. The CDR3 has 15 residues. The ends lost 3 bases at V and 4 bases at J; junction bases unmatched: 5. Germline CDR1 reads SGHRS; CDR2 reads YFSETQ. CDR3 sequence (DNA): TGCGCCAGCAGCTCAGGGACTAGCCTATACAATGAGCAGTTCTTC. This sequence encodes CASSSGTSLYNEQFF.

The rearrangement links TRBV5-1 to TRBJ1-5, with 7 bases aligning to TRBD1. The germline gives CDR1 SGHRS, CDR2 YFSETQ. The CDR3 runs 15 residues. V gave up 4 bases and J gave up 0 bases; unmatched junction bases: 4. The CDR3 sequence: CASSPGTVSNQPQHF. The CDR3 DNA reads as TGCGCCAGCAGCCCGGGGACAGTTAGCAATCAGCCCCAGCATTTT.

This clonotype was recorded many times. The chain employs TRBV24-1 and TRBJ2-7, with 14 bases identical to TRBD2. Trimming removed 7 bases from V and 5 bases from J; junction bases left unmatched: 3. Germline V gene lookup returns CDR1 KGHDR and CDR2 SFDVKD. This CDR3 has 14 residues. The CDR3 loop reads CATRGLAGVHEQYF. DNA of the CDR3: TGTGCCACCAGGGGACTAGCGGGAGTGCACGAGCAGTACTTC.

The table lists this clonotype with a few counts. V is TRBV28 and J is TRBJ2-7; 7 nucleotides align to TRBD2. Trimming removed 6 bases from V and 2 bases from J; junction bases left unmatched: 7. The germline V gene has CDR1 MDHEN and CDR2 SYDVKM. The CDR3 extends over 14 amino acids. The CDR3 DNA reads as TGTGCCAGCAGCAATGGACTAGGACCCTACGAGCAGTACTTC. This encodes CASSNGLGPYEQYF.

This clonotype was detected ten times or more. This sequence joins TRBV20-1 and TRBJ1-5, with D hard to call. Germline V gene sequence: CDR1 DFQATT, CDR2 SNEGSKA (reference sequence). CDR3 length: 13 residues. Trimming took 4 bases from V and 0 from J, leaving 7 bases between them. As DNA, the CDR3 is TGCAGTGCTACCGAAAATAGCAATCAGCCCCAGCATTTT. It is translated as CSATENSNQPQHF.

This CDR3 reads CASSVVSGIPNTGELFF. The CDR3 DNA sequence: TGTGCCAGCAGCGTAGTGTCAGGGATCCCGAACACCGGGGAGCTGTTTTTT. The gene calls are TRBV9 and TRBJ2-2; D is perhaps TRBD1 (5 bases). The V end was cut by 0 bases, the J end by 0 bases, with 12 bases between. Per germline, CDR1 SGDLS and CDR2 YYNGEE. This CDR3 spans 17 amino acids.

This chain uses TRBV30 with TRBJ2-1, with D perhaps TRBD1 (6 bases). The ends were cut back, 3 bases at V and 0 bases at J, with 12 bases in the middle. This CDR3 has 15 amino acids. CDR1 is GTSNPN, CDR2 SVGIG, per germline (reference sequence). CDR3 sequence: CAWRGQGSSYNEQFF. CDR3 DNA: TGTGCCTGGAGAGGTCAGGGGAGCTCCTACAATGAGCAGTTCTTC.

In this sample, this clonotype turned up many times. The V and J genes are TRBV9 and TRBJ2-3; D might be TRBD2 (6 bases). Trimming took off 4 bases at V and 4 bases at J, with 19 bases between the two ends. CDR1 and CDR2 from the germline V gene are SGDLS and YYNGEE. The CDR3 consists of 16 residues. The CDR3 sequence: CASSPGGSTGSDTQYF. The CDR3 DNA follows: TGTGCCAGCAGCCCTGGAGGGTCGACGGGCTCAGATACGCAGTATTTT. The full variable domain, completed using reference TRBV9 and TRBJ2-3, is DSGVTQTPKHLITATGQRVTLRCSPRSGDLSVYWYQQSLDQGLQFLIQYYNGEERAKGNILERFSAQQFPDLHSELNLSSLELGDSALYFCASSPGGSTGSDTQYFGPGTRLTVL.

This clonotype was recorded at least ten times. The chain uses TRBV5-1 and TRBJ2-1; TRBD2 aligns across 15 bases. The CDR3 loop spans 16 amino acids. Germline-derived CDR1 and CDR2 are SGHRS and YFSETQ. J was trimmed by 8 bases and V by 2 bases; bases with no gene match: 5. The CDR3 DNA reads as TGCGCCAGCAGCTTCCGGACTAGCGGGGGGGCCGATGAGCAGTTCTTC. Amino acids: CASSFRTSGGADEQFF.

This clonotype was counted between two and nine times. The chain links TRBV3-1 to TRBJ2-1; no firm D call. V lost 5 bases and J lost 7, with 12 bases in between. The CDR3 sequence is 13 residues long. Germline CDR1 LGHDT, CDR2 YNNKEL (reference sequence). Here the CDR3 reads CASSTYSRNEQFF. The CDR3, as DNA: TGTGCCAGCAGCACATATTCGAGGAATGAGCAGTTCTTC.

This clonotype appeared a few times. The chain employs TRBV6-2 or TRBV6-3 and TRBJ1-1, with 7 bases matching TRBD1. CDR3 length equals 14 residues. Germline CDR1 MNHEY, CDR2 SVGEGT. V lost 6 bases, J lost 2 bases, and 6 bases stayed unmatched. CDR3 loop: CASRTGVGNTEAFF. CDR3 nucleotides: TGTGCCAGCAGAACAGGGGTTGGCAACACTGAAGCTTTCTTT.

This clonotype has at least ten counts. This chain connects TRBV9 to TRBJ2-3; TRBD2 matches 7 bases. This CDR3 has 15 residues. With V trimmed by 3 bases and J by 0 bases, 4 bases remained unmatched. Germline V CDR1 and CDR2: SGDLS, YYNGEE. In DNA, the CDR3 is TGTGCCAGCAGCGAGGGGACTACTAGCACAGATACGCAGTATTTT. It translates to CASSEGTTSTDTQYF.

V is TRBV19 and J is TRBJ2-2; possibly TRBD1 for D (5 bases). CDR3 size: 15 residues. Trimming left V 3 bases short and J 4 bases short, with 12 bases between. Germline V lookup: CDR1 LNHDA, CDR2 SQIVND (reference sequence). CDR3 DNA: TGTGCCAGTAGTATCCGACAGTACCTCACCGGGGAGCTGTTTTTT. It is translated as CASSIRQYLTGELFF.

The chain employs TRBV7-2 and TRBJ2-5; 9 bases agree with TRBD1. Germline V gene lookup returns CDR1 SGHTA and CDR2 FQGNSA. This CDR3 region has 15 residues. After removal of 5 bases from V and 1 base from J, the junction contained 5 bases not matched to a gene. CDR3 bases: TGTGCCAGCAGCCTGGGACAGGGATCCCAAGAGACCCAGTACTTC. Residues: CASSLGQGSQETQYF.

In this sample, this clonotype turned up a few times. The chain joins TRBV7-9 to TRBJ1-2, with TRBD1 matching over 10 bases. The length of the CDR3 is 14 residues. Unmatched junction bases numbered 7, after V lost 4 bases and J lost 8 bases. Germline V lookup: CDR1 SEHNR, CDR2 FQNEAQ (reference sequence). CDR3 DNA sequence: TGTGCCAGCAGCTCGGGGACAGGGGCCGCAGGCTACACCTTC. As protein: CASSSGTGAAGYTF. Looking up the rest from reference TRBV7-9 and TRBJ1-2 gives the full variable domain: DTGVSQNPRHKITKRGQNVTFRCDPISEHNRLYWYRQTLGQGPEFLTYFQNEAQLEKSRLLSDRFSAERPKGSFSTLEIQRTEQGDSAMYLCASSSGTGAAGYTFGSGTRLTVV.

The V call is TRBV7-9, the J call TRBJ2-3, with 9 bases aligning to TRBD2. Germline CDR1 SEHNR, CDR2 FQNEAQ (reference sequence). The CDR3 spans 17 residues. J lost 3 bases, V lost 1 base, and 8 bases had no gene match. The CDR3 region has the DNA TGTGCCAGCAGCTTAGGCGGTATAGCGGGAGTAACAGATACGCAGTATTTT. Amino acids: CASSLGGIAGVTDTQYF.

In its sample, this clonotype was seen a few times. The chain recombines TRBV20-1 with TRBJ2-3, with D maybe TRBD1 (6 bases). CDR3 length: 14 amino acids. Trimming removed 5 bases from V and 4 bases from J, with 16 bases in between. Germline-derived CDR1 and CDR2 are DFQATT and SNEGSKA (reference sequence). DNA of the CDR3: TGCAGTGCTCCTCACCCCTACAGGGCAGATACGCAGTATTTT. This codes for CSAPHPYRADTQYF.

V usage is TRBV2 and J usage is TRBJ1-2; weak D call: TRBD1 (5 bases). The CDR3 sequence is 11 residues long. CDR1 SNHLY and CDR2 FYNNEI come from the germline V gene. Trimming cost V 1 base and J 13 bases, with 10 bases left between them. The CDR3 bases are TGTGCCAGCAGTGAAGGGGAGGGGCGCACCTTC. Translation: CASSEGEGRTF.

This clonotype was recorded a few times. The chain links TRBV12-3 or TRBV12-4 to TRBJ1-3, with a tentative D call TRBD1 (5 bases). This CDR3 is 16 amino acids long. The germline V and J ends were trimmed by 8 bases and 0 bases, with 17 bases remaining between them. The CDR3 nucleotides are TGTGCCAGCGACGGTTACGACGGGGGCTCTGGAAACACCATATATTTT. Translation: CASDGYDGGSGNTIYF.

This clonotype was seen repeatedly, ten times or more. The chain combines TRBV6-6 with TRBJ2-7, with a tentative D call TRBD2 (6 bases). Germline loops: CDR1 MNHNY, CDR2 SVGAGI (reference sequence). V was trimmed by 2 bases and J by 1 base, leaving 6 bases between them. The CDR3 is made up of 13 amino acids. As DNA, the CDR3 is TGTGCCAGCAGTTACGGGGGGTCCTACGAGCAGTACTTC. It is translated as CASSYGGSYEQYF.

This clonotype appeared a few times. In nucleotides, the CDR3 is TGTGCCAGCAGGTCCCCTGGGGCGGGGGGAAACACCGGGGAGCTGTTTTTT. Protein: CASRSPGAGGNTGELFF. The V gene is TRBV12-3 or TRBV12-4, the J gene TRBJ2-2; 8 bases are a match to TRBD2. The CDR3 is made up of 17 amino acids. Trimming took 6 bases from V and 2 from J; bases not matched to a gene: 11.

The V call is TRBV7-2, the J call TRBJ2-7; D possibly uses TRBD1 or TRBD2 (6 bases each). CDR1 is SGHTA, CDR2 FQGNSA, per germline. The CDR3 contains 16 residues. With 0 bases removed from V and 3 bases from J, the gap between germline ends came to 15 bases. CDR3 nucleotides: TGTGCCAGCAGCTTAGCCCTCACGGGGGCAAACTACGAGCAGTACTTC. Translating gives CASSLALTGANYEQYF.

The J gene is TRBJ2-6, the V gene TRBV28; TRBD1 matches 9 bases. CDR3 length: 19 residues. In germline, CDR1 is MDHEN, CDR2 SYDVKM. Trimming cost V 7 bases and J 0 bases; bases outside gene matches: 13. CDR3 in DNA: TGTGCCAGCACCTCAACTCCGGGACAGGGACCCTCTGGGGCCAACGTCCTGACTTTC. It codes for CASTSTPGQGPSGANVLTF.

The chain combines TRBV28 with TRBJ2-2; TRBD2 might be the D (6 bases). The V and J ends lost 6 bases and 16 bases respectively, with 24 bases between them. Germline CDR1 and CDR2: MDHEN and SYDVKM. The CDR3 runs to 14 residues. The CDR3: CASSPTGRGYYPFF. The CDR3, as DNA: TGTGCCAGCAGCCCTACCGGACGGGGGTATTATCCGTTTTTT.

The chain recombines TRBV24-1 with TRBJ1-5; D possibly corresponds to TRBD1 (6 bases). V was clipped by 4 bases and J by 1 base, with 13 bases between them. This CDR3 comprises 16 residues. Germline V gives CDR1 KGHDR, CDR2 SFDVKD. The CDR3 region has the DNA TGTGCCACCAGTGACAGAACAGGGTCCAGCAATCAGCCCCAGCATTTT. Translated, it gives CATSDRTGSSNQPQHF.

This clonotype was observed a handful of times. This chain connects TRBV11-2 to TRBJ2-1, with a tentative D call TRBD2 (6 bases). Between the trimmed V and J ends, which lost 4 bases and 10 bases, there was a span of 17 bases. This CDR3 has 14 amino acids. From germline, CDR1 is SGHAT and CDR2 FQNNGV. The DNA for the CDR3 is TGTGCCAGCAGCTCCTCCCGGGACTTCTGGGAGCAGTTCTTC. Protein product: CASSSSRDFWEQFF.